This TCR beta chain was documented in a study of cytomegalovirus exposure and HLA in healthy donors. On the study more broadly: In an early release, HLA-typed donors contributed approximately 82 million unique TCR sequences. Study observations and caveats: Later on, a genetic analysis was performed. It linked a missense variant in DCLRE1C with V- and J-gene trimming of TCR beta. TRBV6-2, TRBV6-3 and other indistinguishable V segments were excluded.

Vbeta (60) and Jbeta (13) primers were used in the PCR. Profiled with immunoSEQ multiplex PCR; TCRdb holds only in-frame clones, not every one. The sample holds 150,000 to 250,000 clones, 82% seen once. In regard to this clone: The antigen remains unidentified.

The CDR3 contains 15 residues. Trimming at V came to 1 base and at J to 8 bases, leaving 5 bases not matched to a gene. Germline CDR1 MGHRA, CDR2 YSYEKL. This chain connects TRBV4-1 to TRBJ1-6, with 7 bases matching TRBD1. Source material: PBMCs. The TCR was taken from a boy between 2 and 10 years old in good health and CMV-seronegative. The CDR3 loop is CASSQGTGVDSPLHF. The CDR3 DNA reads TGCGCCAGCAGCCAAGGAACAGGGGTTGATTCACCCCTCCACTTT.